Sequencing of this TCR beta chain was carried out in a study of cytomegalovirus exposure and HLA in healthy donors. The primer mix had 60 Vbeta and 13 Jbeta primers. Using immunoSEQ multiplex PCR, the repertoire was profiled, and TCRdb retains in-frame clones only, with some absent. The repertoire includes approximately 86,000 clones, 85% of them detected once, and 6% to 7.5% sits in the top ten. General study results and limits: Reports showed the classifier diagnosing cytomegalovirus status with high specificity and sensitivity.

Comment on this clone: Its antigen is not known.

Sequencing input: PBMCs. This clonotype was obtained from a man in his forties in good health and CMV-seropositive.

Written as DNA, the CDR3 is TGTGCCAGCAGCTTATCTTTGCTGATAGCGGGGGGGCCCACAGATACGCAGTATTTT. It specifies CASSLSLLIAGGPTDTQYF. The V and J genes are TRBV11-3 and TRBJ2-3; 11 bases fit TRBD2. The CDR3 runs 19 residues. Germline V gives CDR1 SGHNT, CDR2 YENEEA. The trim removed 2 bases at V and 2 bases at J, leaving 12 bases unmatched.